One and the same sample provided the 30 T cell receptor beta chains below, sequenced in a study of control samples from healthy donors and cancer patients. TCRdb's table, derived via immunoSEQ multiplex PCR, lists solely in-frame clones and lacks some. The table lists some 23,000 clones, 75% to 90% of them singletons. Sequenced sample: PBMCs. All receptors derive from a man in his sixties with head and neck cancer.

The chain is built from TRBV24-1 and TRBJ2-5; D possibly corresponds to TRBD2 (5 bases). The CDR3 is 12 residues long. The germline V gene has CDR1 KGHDR and CDR2 SFDVKD. The V gene lost 7 bases and the J gene lost 7 bases, with 12 bases spanning the gap. The CDR3 spells CATRRDRGTQYF. The CDR3 DNA sequence: TGTGCCACCAGAAGAGACCGGGGGACCCAGTACTTC.

The chain has TRBV7-9 and TRBJ2-1, with TRBD2 as a possible D gene (6 bases). The CDR3 spans 17 residues. The V and J ends lost 5 bases and 4 bases respectively, with 21 bases between them. From germline, CDR1 is SEHNR and CDR2 FQNEAQ (reference sequence). CDR3 nucleotides: TGTGCCAGCAGCGGAGAGGTCCTAGCGACCAATTACAATGAGCAGTTCTTC. The encoded protein is CASSGEVLATNYNEQFF. The full variable domain, in which reference TRBV7-9 and TRBJ2-1 provide the parts outside the CDR3, is DTGVSQNPRHKITKRGQNVTFRCDPISEHNRLYWYRQTLGQGPEFLTYFQNEAQLEKSRLLSDRFSAERPKGSFSTLEIQRTEQGDSAMYLCASSGEVLATNYNEQFFGPGTRLTVL.

The rearrangement joins TRBV5-1 to TRBJ1-1; weak D call: TRBD1 (5 bases). This CDR3 contains 13 residues. V was trimmed by 8 bases and J by 1 base, leaving 12 bases between them. Germline lookup yields CDR1 SGHRS and CDR2 YFSETQ. CDR3 region: CARTRRGNTEAFF. Here the CDR3 DNA reads TGCGCCAGGACCCGAAGGGGGAACACTGAAGCTTTCTTT.

This clone was recorded once. This chain uses TRBV30 with TRBJ2-6; D call uncertain. Trimming shortened V by 3 bases and J by 0 bases, and 3 bases separated the two germline ends. The CDR3 is 13 amino acids. Looked up from germline, CDR1 is GTSNPN and CDR2 is SVGIG (reference sequence). Written as DNA, the CDR3 is TGTGCCTGGAGGAGCTCTGGGGCCAACGTCCTGACTTTC. It encodes CAWRSSGANVLTF.

The chain carries TRBV6-4 and TRBJ1-3; the D gene is possibly TRBD1 (6 bases). V was pared by 8 bases and J by 0 bases, with 17 bases between. Per the germline V gene, CDR1 is MRHNA and CDR2 is SNTAGT. The length of the CDR3 is 16 residues. The CDR3 is CASGGGPEDSGNTIYF. Here the CDR3 DNA reads TGTGCCAGCGGCGGGGGCCCCGAGGACTCTGGAAACACCATATATTTT.

The gene calls are TRBV11-2 and TRBJ1-1, with D maybe TRBD1 (6 bases). CDR1 and CDR2 (germline): SGHAT, FQNNGV. CDR3 size: 15 residues. Trimming removed 5 bases from V and 0 bases from J, with 13 bases in between. The DNA of the CDR3 is TGTGCCAGCAGCGTGACCAGGGGCCTGAACACTGAAGCTTTCTTT. Its translation: CASSVTRGLNTEAFF.

This clone was recorded a few times. The chain carries TRBV7-8 and TRBJ1-5; D gene unclear. Germline CDR1 reads SGHVS; CDR2 reads FQNEAQ. The CDR3 loop spans 13 amino acids. Between the trimmed V and J ends, which lost 6 bases and 4 bases, there was a span of 10 bases. This CDR3 reads CASSIDGNQPQHF. The CDR3 DNA follows: TGTGCCAGCAGTATAGACGGTAATCAGCCCCAGCATTTT.

The chain combines TRBV5-1 with TRBJ2-1, with a possible D match to TRBD2 (5 bases). The CDR3 length is 16 residues. Trimming pared 2 bases from V and 3 bases from J, leaving 15 bases between. The germline gives CDR1 SGHRS, CDR2 YFSETQ. The CDR3 protein is CASSFQLDTDYNEQFF. The CDR3 DNA reads as TGCGCCAGCAGCTTCCAACTAGATACCGACTACAATGAGCAGTTCTTC.

This chain links TRBV10-1 with TRBJ2-2; D gene unclear. Germline CDR1 reads WNHNN; CDR2 reads SYGVQD (reference sequence). This CDR3 contains 13 residues. Trimming cost V 8 bases and J 6 bases, with 13 bases left between them. CDR3 coding DNA: TGCGCCAGCGCCCCTAACAGTGCCGGGGAGCTGTTTTTT. Translation: CASAPNSAGELFF.

The chain links TRBV7-2 to TRBJ1-1; the D is unclear. The CDR3 is 13 amino acids. V was trimmed by 6 bases and J by 1 base, leaving 9 bases between them. Germline lookup yields CDR1 SGHTA and CDR2 FQGNSA. The CDR3 protein is CASRRVANTEAFF. CDR3 bases: TGTGCCAGCAGGCGGGTCGCGAACACTGAAGCTTTCTTT.

J is TRBJ1-1 and V is TRBV20-1; D might be TRBD1 (5 bases). The CDR3 spans 11 residues. Germline lookup yields CDR1 DFQATT and CDR2 SNEGSKA (reference sequence). Trimming pared 5 bases from V and 7 bases from J, leaving 11 bases between. The CDR3 region is CSAPGQLEAFF. DNA for the CDR3: TGCAGTGCTCCAGGGCAGCTTGAAGCTTTCTTT.

The V and J genes are TRBV6-5 and TRBJ2-7; tentatively, D is TRBD1 (6 bases). V shed 0 bases and J shed 4 bases, with 10 bases lying between them. There are 14 residues in the CDR3. Germline assignment: CDR1 MNHEY and CDR2 SVGAGI. The CDR3 region is CASSYSGGGYEQYF. For the CDR3, the DNA is TGTGCCAGCAGTTACTCTGGGGGCGGGTACGAGCAGTACTTC.

V and J are TRBV6-6 and TRBJ1-5, with 11 positions matching TRBD1. CDR3 length: 15 residues. Per the germline V gene, CDR1 is MNHNY and CDR2 is SVGAGI (reference sequence). Trimming took 6 bases from V and 6 from J; bases not matched to a gene: 7. The CDR3, as DNA: TGTGCCAGCAGGCAGGGACAGGGGGTTGGTCAGCCCCAGCATTTT. Translating it yields CASRQGQGVGQPQHF.

The chain is built from TRBV6-5 and TRBJ2-7, with TRBD1 matching 9 bases. The CDR3 covers 14 residues. Trimming took 5 bases from V and 2 from J; bases not matched to a gene: 4. CDR1 is MNHEY and CDR2 is SVGAGI in the germline V gene. In nucleotides, the CDR3 is TGTGCCAGCAGTCGGACAGGGGACACCTACGAGCAGTACGTC. The encoded protein is CASSRTGDTYEQYV.

V usage is TRBV7-9 and J usage is TRBJ2-1, with TRBD2 matching over 13 bases. The junction had 11 bases not matched to a gene; V was cut back by 4 bases and J by 2 bases. CDR3 length: 19 residues. Germline values: CDR1 SEHNR, CDR2 FQNEAQ (reference sequence). DNA for the CDR3: TGTGCCAGCAGCTCCCGGACTAGCGGGAGAAGAGCGCCCTACAATGAGCAGTTCTTC. Protein sequence: CASSSRTSGRRAPYNEQFF.

This clone was picked up a small number of times. This rearrangement joins TRBV5-1 to TRBJ2-3; perhaps TRBD2 as D (5 bases). In germline, CDR1 is SGHRS, CDR2 YFSETQ. Trimming cost V 2 bases and J 6 bases, with 10 bases left between them. CDR3 length equals 13 residues. CDR3 coding DNA: TGCGCCAGCAGCTTTCCTGGGGAGGATACGCAGTATTTT. Translated: CASSFPGEDTQYF.

The chain joins TRBV30 to TRBJ2-7; 7 bases fit TRBD2. With 0 bases clipped from V and 0 bases from J, the junction kept 8 bases outside the gene matches. Germline CDR1 is GTSNPN and CDR2 is SVGIG (reference sequence). The CDR3 is 16 amino acids. The CDR3 loop reads CAWSVRSGARSYEQYF. In DNA form, the CDR3 reads TGTGCCTGGAGTGTGAGGAGCGGGGCCCGCTCCTACGAGCAGTACTTC.

The CDR3 DNA is TGTGCCAGCAGGGACCCCAACAATGAGCAGTTCTTC. It translates to CASRDPNNEQFF. This sequence joins TRBV2 and TRBJ2-1; D not certain. Trimming shortened V by 6 bases and J by 5 bases, and 8 bases separated the two germline ends. CDR1 and CDR2 (germline): SNHLY, FYNNEI. The CDR3 runs to 12 residues.

V and J are TRBV6-5 and TRBJ2-2, with D perhaps TRBD2 (6 bases). This CDR3 comprises 14 residues. Germline V lookup: CDR1 MNHEY, CDR2 SVGAGI. Trimming took 10 bases from V and 3 from J, leaving 15 bases between them. CDR3 residues: CATGGIFDTGELFF. CDR3 in DNA: TGTGCCACCGGCGGGATTTTCGACACCGGGGAGCTGTTTTTT.

This clone turned up a few times. V gene TRBV5-1 combines with J gene TRBJ1-3; unclear D gene. The CDR3 loop spans 15 amino acids. V was cut by 4 bases and J by 0 bases, with 11 bases left in between. CDR1 and CDR2 from the germline V gene are SGHRS and YFSETQ. In DNA form, the CDR3 reads TGCGCCAGCAGCAAAGGGCCCGACTCTGGAAACACCATATATTTT. It codes for CASSKGPDSGNTIYF.

As DNA, the CDR3 is TGTGCCAGCAGTGATGAGTGGGCCTTTAGCGGGGGGAATGAGCAGTTCTTC. Its protein product is CASSDEWAFSGGNEQFF. The chain recombines TRBV6-1 with TRBJ2-1, with 10 bases matching TRBD2. From germline, CDR1 is MNHNS and CDR2 SASEGT. V gave up 3 bases and J gave up 7 bases; unmatched junction bases: 12. CDR3 size: 17 residues.

The chain has TRBV19 and TRBJ1-5; the D is unclear. The length of the CDR3 is 16 residues. Germline CDR1 and CDR2: LNHDA and SQIVND (reference sequence). Trimming took 7 bases from V and 5 from J, leaving 21 bases between them. The CDR3 region is CASTASEAGRYQPQHF. The DNA of the CDR3 is TGTGCCAGTACCGCCTCGGAGGCAGGTCGGTATCAGCCCCAGCATTTT.

The chain couples TRBV6-5 to TRBJ2-1; D tentatively fits TRBD1 or TRBD2 (6 bases each). Germline CDR1 and CDR2: MNHEY and SVGAGI. V was cut by 7 bases and J by 13 bases, with 20 bases left in between. The CDR3 is made up of 13 amino acids. As DNA, the CDR3 is TGTGCCAGCAAACTTAGCGGAGGGGGGCGACAGTTCTTC. This encodes CASKLSGGGRQFF.

The chain employs TRBV11-1 and TRBJ1-6, with 8 bases aligning to TRBD1. Germline lookup yields CDR1 SGHAT and CDR2 FQDESV (reference sequence). J gave up 10 bases and V 6 bases, and 8 bases lay outside the gene matches. The CDR3 is 14 residues long. The CDR3 nucleotides are TGTGCCAGCAGAAGGGCAGGGGGCGAGTCACCCCTCCACTTT. This sequence encodes CASRRAGGESPLHF.

This clone was observed a single time. The V call is TRBV5-3, the J call TRBJ2-2; 10 positions agree with TRBD2. TRBV5-3 is flagged as an ORF with uncertain function. The CDR3 is 15 residues long. J lost 6 bases, V lost 4 bases, and 6 bases had no gene match. The CDR3 DNA follows: TGTGCCAGAAGCGTCCTAGCGGGAGCCTCCGGGGAGCTGTTTTTT. Translation gives CARSVLAGASGELFF.

This clone is labeled as medium-sized. This rearrangement joins TRBV19 to TRBJ1-1, with TRBD1 identical over 11 bases. The V gene end was trimmed by 3 bases and the J gene end by 4 bases; junction bases not matched to a gene: 4. Germline V gene lookup returns CDR1 LNHDA and CDR2 SQIVND (reference sequence). The length of the CDR3 is 15 residues. For the CDR3, the DNA is TGTGCCAGTAGTATCCCCGGGACAGGGGGCACTGAAGCTTTCTTT. As protein: CASSIPGTGGTEAFF.

The chain has TRBV10-3 and TRBJ1-1; a possible D gene is TRBD1 (6 bases). The CDR3 covers 14 residues. Trimming shortened V by 10 bases and J by 4 bases, and 19 bases separated the two germline ends. Germline lookup yields CDR1 ENHRY and CDR2 SYGVKD. This CDR3 reads CATEGPGESTEAFF. Written as DNA, the CDR3 is TGTGCCACCGAAGGGCCAGGGGAGAGCACTGAAGCTTTCTTT.

This clone has more than one count but fewer than ten. The genes are TRBV6-4 and TRBJ1-3, with D perhaps matching TRBD1 (6 bases). Trimming shortened V by 6 bases and J by 2 bases, and 14 bases separated the two germline ends. This CDR3 contains 15 residues. Germline V gene data show CDR1 as MRHNA and CDR2 as SNTAGT. The CDR3 protein is CASRVQGCAGNTIYF. The CDR3 coding sequence is TGTGCCAGCAGAGTTCAGGGGTGCGCTGGAAACACCATATATTTT.

The CDR3 DNA sequence: TGTGCTAGTGGAACTCTGCGGGAGGGAAACGATGAGCAGTTCTTC. Its protein product is CASGTLREGNDEQFF. The V and J genes are TRBV12-5 and TRBJ2-1, with TRBD2 matching over 9 bases. CDR1 is LGHNT, CDR2 FRNRAP, per germline. V was pared by 6 bases and J by 8 bases, with 11 bases of the junction left unmatched. This CDR3 comprises 15 residues.

The chain recombines TRBV7-8 with TRBJ2-3; TRBD2 matches at 11 bases. The CDR3 is 16 amino acids. Germline V gene lookup returns CDR1 SGHVS and CDR2 FQNEAQ. V was clipped by 6 bases and J by 2 bases; unmatched bases: 7. CDR3: CASRVGTSGYTDTQYF. CDR3 DNA: TGTGCCAGCAGGGTTGGGACTAGCGGATACACAGATACGCAGTATTTT.